The clone carrying this TCR beta chain was counted many times. What it binds is not known. The data are from a study of T cells after yellow fever vaccination. Study details: Researchers used SMART-Seq v4 Ultra Low Input to prepare fractions that had low cell numbers.

They built TCR cDNA with 5'RACE template switching, a step that put in a universal primer site and UMIs. A single record per CDR3 protein comes from TCRdb applying MiXCR to the 5' RACE reads. The table records 300,000 to 450,000 distinct CDR3 sequences, 8.1% of them present only once. General study points: Clonotype sharing between CD4 and CD8 compartments was small. Abundant clonotypes from the bulk population could get into FACS-sorted repertoires as contaminants.

Germline V gene sequence: CDR1 LNHNV, CDR2 YYDKDF (reference sequence). The CDR3 is 16 amino acids. The V segment lost 0 bases and the J segment 6 bases; nucleotides outside the gene matches: 9. Source: PBMCs, taken roughly 47 days after the first yellow fever vaccination. This chain connects TRBV15 to TRBJ2-3; 7 bases align to TRBD2. This TCR derives from a man between 18 and 35 years old who received the YFV17D yellow fever vaccine. The CDR3 protein is CATSRDPLRGTDTQYF. The DNA of the CDR3 is TGTGCCACCAGCAGAGATCCCTTGCGGGGGACCGATACGCAGTATTTT.